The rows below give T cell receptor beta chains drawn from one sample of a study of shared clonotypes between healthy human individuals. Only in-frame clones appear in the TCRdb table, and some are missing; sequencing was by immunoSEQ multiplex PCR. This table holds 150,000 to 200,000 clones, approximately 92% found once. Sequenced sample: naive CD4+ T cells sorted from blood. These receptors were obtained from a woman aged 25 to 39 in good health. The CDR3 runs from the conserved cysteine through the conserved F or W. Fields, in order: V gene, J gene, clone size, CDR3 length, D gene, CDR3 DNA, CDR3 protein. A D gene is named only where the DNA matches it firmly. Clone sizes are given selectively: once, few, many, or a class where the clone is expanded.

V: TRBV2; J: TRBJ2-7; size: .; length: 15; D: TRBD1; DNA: TGTGCCAGCAGTGAAGAGGGGGCGGCTACCTACGAGCAGTACTTC; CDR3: CASSEEGAATYEQYF
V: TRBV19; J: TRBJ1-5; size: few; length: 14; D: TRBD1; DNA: TGTGCCAGTAGTAATGACAGGGCCGGTCAGCCCCAGCATTTT; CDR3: CASSNDRAGQPQHF
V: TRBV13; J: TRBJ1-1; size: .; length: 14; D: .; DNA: TGTGCCAGCAGACGGGGGCTCGGGAACACTGAAGCTTTCTTT; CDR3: CASRRGLGNTEAFF
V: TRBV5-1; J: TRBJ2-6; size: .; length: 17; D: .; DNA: TGCGCCAGCAGCTCACAGGGAGTTGGCTCTGGGGCCAACGTCCTGACTTTC; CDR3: CASSSQGVGSGANVLTF
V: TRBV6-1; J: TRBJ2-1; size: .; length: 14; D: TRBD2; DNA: TGTGCCAGCAGTGCGGGACTAGCGTCGCGTGAGCAGTTCTTC; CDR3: CASSAGLASREQFF
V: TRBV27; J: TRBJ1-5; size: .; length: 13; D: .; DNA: TGTGCCAGCAACGGTGGGCTCAATCAGCCCCAGCATTTT; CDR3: CASNGGLNQPQHF
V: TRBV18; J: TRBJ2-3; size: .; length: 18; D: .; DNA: TGTGCCAGCTCACTAACGGCGCCCTCTGTGGTGGGGTCCGATACGCAGTATTTT; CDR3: CASSLTAPSVVGSDTQYF
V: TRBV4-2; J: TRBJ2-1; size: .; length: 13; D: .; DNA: TGTGCCAGCAGCCAAGATGTAAGGAATGAGCAGTTCTTC; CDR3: CASSQDVRNEQFF
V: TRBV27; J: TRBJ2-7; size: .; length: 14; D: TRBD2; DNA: TGTGCCAGCACCGCTAGCGGGAGACTCTACGAGCAGTACTTC; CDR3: CASTASGRLYEQYF
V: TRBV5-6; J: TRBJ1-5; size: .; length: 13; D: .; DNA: TGTGCCAGCAGCTTTGGAAGCTTTCAGCCCCAGCATTTT; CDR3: CASSFGSFQPQHF
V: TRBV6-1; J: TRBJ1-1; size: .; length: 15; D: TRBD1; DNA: TGTGCCAGCAGTGAGCACGGACAGGTTAACACTGAAGCTTTCTTT; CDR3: CASSEHGQVNTEAFF
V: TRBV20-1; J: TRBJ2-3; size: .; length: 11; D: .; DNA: TGCAGTGCCCCTACCACAGATACGCAGTATTTT; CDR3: CSAPTTDTQYF
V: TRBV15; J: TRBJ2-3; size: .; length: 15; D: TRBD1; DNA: TGTGCCACCAGCAGCCAACAGGGGAGCACAGATACGCAGTATTTT; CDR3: CATSSQQGSTDTQYF
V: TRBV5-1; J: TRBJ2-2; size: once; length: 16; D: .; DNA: TGCGCCAGCAGCTTGTGGGCGGGGATGAACACCGGGGAGCTGTTTTTT; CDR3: CASSLWAGMNTGELFF
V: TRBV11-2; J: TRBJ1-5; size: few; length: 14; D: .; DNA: TGTGCCAGCAGCTTGGGCAGGAGCAATCAGCCCCAGCATTTT; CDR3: CASSLGRSNQPQHF
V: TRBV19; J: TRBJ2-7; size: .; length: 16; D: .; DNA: TGTGCCAGTAGCCCCCTCACGGAGGTCCGAGTCTCCGGGCAGTACTTC; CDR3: CASSPLTEVRVSGQYF
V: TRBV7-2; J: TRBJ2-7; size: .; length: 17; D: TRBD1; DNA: TGTGCCAGCAGCTTAGGCGTGGGGACAGTTGGCTTTTACGAGCAGTACTTC; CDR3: CASSLGVGTVGFYEQYF
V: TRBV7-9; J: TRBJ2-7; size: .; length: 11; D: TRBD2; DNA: TGTGCCAGCAGCTTGGGAGGGGAGGAGTACTTC; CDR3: CASSLGGEEYF
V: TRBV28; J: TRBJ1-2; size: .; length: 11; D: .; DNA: TGTGCGATCAGGAGTGGCTATGGCTACACCTTC; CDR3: CAIRSGYGYTF
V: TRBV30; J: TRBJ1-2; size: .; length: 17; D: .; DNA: TGTGCCTGGAGTGAAAAAAGCTCCGCTTCCTACCTCTATGGCTACACCTTC; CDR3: CAWSEKSSASYLYGYTF
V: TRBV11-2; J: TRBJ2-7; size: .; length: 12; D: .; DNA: TGTGCCAGCAGCTTAGGAGGGAACGAGCAGTACTTC; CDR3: CASSLGGNEQYF
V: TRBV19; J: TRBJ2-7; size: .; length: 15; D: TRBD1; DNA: TGTGCCAGTAAAGGACAGGGGGCGATTAACAACGAGCAGTACTTC; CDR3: CASKGQGAINNEQYF
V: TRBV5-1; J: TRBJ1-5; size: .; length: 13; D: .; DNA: TGCGCCAGCAGCTTGGGGGATAATAGGGCCCAGCATTTT; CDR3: CASSLGDNRAQHF
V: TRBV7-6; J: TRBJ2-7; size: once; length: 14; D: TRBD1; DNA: TGTGCCAGCAGCTCCCCGGACAGGGCCAACGAGCAGTACTTC; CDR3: CASSSPDRANEQYF
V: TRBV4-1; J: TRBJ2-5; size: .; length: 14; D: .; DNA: TGCGCCAGCAGCCAAAACCAGGGCGAGGAGACCCAGTACTTC; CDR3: CASSQNQGEETQYF
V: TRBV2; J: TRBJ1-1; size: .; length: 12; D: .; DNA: TGTGCCAGCAGCACAGGTTTAGGGAAAGCTTTCTTT; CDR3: CASSTGLGKAFF
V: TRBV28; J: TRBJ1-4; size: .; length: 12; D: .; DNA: TGTGCCACCGACAGCCGCAATGAAAAACTGTTTTTT; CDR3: CATDSRNEKLFF